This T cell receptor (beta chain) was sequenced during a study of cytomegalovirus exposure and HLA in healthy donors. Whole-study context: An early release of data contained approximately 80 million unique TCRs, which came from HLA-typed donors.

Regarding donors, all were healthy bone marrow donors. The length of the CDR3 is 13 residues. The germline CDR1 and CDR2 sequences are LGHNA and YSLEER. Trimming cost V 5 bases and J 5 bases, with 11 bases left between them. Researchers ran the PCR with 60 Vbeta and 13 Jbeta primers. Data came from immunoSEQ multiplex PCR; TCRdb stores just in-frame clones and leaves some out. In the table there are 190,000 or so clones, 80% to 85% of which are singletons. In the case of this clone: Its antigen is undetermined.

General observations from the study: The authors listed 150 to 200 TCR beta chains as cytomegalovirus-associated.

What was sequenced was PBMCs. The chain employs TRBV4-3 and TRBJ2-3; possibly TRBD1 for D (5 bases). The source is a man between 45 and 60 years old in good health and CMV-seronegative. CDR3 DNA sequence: TGCGCCAGCAGCACCCGGCAGGGAGATACGCAGTATTTT. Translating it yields CASSTRQGDTQYF.